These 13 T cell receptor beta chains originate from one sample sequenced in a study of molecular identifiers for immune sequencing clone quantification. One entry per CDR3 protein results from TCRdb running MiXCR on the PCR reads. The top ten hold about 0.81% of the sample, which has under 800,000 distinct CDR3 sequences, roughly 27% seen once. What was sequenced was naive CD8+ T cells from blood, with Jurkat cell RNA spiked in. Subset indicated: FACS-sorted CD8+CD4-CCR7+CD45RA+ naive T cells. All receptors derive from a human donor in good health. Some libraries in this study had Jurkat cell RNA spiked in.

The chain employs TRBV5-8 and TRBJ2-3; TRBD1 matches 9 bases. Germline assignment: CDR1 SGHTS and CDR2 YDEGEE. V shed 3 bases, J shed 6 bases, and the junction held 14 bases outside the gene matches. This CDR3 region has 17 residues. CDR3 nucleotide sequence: TGTGCCAGCAGCTCGGTACCCGGGACAGGGTCGCTGGATACGCAGTATTTT. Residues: CASSSVPGTGSLDTQYF.

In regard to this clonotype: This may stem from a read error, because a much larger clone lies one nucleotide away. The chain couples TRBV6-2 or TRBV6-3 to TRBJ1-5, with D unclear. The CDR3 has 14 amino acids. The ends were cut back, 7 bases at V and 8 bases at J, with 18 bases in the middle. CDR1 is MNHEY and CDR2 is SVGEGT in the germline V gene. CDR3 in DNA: TGTGCCAGCATCTCAGCCACCCCTTGGGAGCCCCAGCATTTT. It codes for CASISATPWEPQHF.

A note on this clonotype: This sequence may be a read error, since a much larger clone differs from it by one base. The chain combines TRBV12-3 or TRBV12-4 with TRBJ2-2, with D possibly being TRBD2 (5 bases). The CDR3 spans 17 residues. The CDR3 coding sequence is TGTGCCAGCAGTTCCCATGAAATGCTGAGGAACACCGGGAAGCTGTTTTTT. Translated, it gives CASSSHEMLRNTGKLFF.

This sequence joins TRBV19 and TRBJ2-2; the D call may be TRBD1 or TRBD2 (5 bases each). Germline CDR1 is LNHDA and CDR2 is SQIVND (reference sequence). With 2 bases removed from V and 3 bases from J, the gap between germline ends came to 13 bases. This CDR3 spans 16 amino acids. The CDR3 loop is CASSIPGPRDTGELFF. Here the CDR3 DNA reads TGTGCCAGTAGTATACCAGGGCCGAGGGACACCGGGGAGCTGTTTTTT.

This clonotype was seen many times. The CDR3, as DNA: TGCAGCACATACAGGGGGAGGTATGAGCAGTTCTTC. It specifies CSTYRGRYEQFF. J is TRBJ2-1 and V is TRBV29-1; 8 bases fit TRBD1. The CDR3 totals 12 residues. The J segment lost 8 bases and the V segment lost 8 bases, leaving 8 bases of the junction unmatched. Germline V gives CDR1 SQVTM, CDR2 ANQGSEA.

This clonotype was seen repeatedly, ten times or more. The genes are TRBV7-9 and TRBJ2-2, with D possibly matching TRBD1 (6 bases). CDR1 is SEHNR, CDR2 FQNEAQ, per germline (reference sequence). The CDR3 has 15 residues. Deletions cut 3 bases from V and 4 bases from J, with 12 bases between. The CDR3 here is CASSFDRYPTGELFF. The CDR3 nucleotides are TGTGCCAGCAGCTTCGACAGGTATCCCACCGGGGAGCTGTTTTTT.

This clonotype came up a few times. This chain's CDR3 is CASSLRLTYNEQFF. The CDR3 DNA is TGTGCCAGCAGTTTACGACTAACCTACAATGAGCAGTTCTTC. The V and J genes are TRBV27 and TRBJ2-1; maybe TRBD2 (5 bases). This CDR3 spans 14 amino acids. Trimming pared 2 bases from V and 2 bases from J, leaving 7 bases between. Looked up from germline, CDR1 is MNHEY and CDR2 is SMNVEV (reference sequence).

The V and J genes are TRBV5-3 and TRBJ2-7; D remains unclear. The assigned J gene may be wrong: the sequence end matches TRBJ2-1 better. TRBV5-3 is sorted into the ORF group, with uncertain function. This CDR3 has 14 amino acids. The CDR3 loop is CASSPGSLTYEQFF. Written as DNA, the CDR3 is TGTGCCAGCAGCCCCGGGTCCCTCACCTACGAGCAGTTCTTC.

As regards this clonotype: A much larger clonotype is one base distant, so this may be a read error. CDR3 coding DNA: TGTGCCAGCAGCACTGGACAGAACACTGAAGATTTCTTT. Its translation: CASSTGQNTEDFF. The V gene is TRBV7-9, the J gene TRBJ1-1; weak D call: TRBD1 (6 bases). Germline CDR1 is SEHNR and CDR2 is FQNEAQ (reference sequence). The CDR3 totals 13 residues.

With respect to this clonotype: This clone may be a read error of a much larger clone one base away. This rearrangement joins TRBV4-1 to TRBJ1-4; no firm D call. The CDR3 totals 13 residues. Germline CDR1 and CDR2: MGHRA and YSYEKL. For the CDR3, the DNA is TGCGCCAGAAGCCAAACAGAAAATGAAAAACTGTTTTTT. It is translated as CARSQTENEKLFF.

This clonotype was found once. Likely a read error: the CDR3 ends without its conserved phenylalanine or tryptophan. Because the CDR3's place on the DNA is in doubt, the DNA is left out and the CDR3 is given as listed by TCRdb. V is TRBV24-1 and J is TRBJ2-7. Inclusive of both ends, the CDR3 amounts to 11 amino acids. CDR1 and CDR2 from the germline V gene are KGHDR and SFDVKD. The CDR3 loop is CAPSDSYEQSC.

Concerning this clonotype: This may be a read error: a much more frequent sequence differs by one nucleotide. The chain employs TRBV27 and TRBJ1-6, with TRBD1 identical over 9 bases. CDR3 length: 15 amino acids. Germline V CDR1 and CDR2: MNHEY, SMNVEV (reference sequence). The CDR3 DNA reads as TGTGCCTGCAGTCCATGGACAGGGGCTAGTTCACCCCTCCACTTT. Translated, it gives CACSPWTGASSPLHF.

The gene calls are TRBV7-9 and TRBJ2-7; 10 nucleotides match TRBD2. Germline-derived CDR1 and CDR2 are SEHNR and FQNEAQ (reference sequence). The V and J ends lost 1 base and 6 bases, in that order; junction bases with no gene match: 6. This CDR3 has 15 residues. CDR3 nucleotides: TGTGCCAGCAGCTTAGGGCTAGCGGGAGATGTCGAGCAGTACTTC. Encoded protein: CASSLGLAGDVEQYF.